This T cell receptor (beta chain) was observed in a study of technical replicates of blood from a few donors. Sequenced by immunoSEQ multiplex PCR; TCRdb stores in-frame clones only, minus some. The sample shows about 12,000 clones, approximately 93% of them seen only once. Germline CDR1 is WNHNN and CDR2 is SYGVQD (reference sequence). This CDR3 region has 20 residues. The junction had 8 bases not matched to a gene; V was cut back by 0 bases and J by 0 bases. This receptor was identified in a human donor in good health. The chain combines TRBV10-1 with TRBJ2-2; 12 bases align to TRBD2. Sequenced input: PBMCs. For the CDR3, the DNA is TGCGCCAGCAGTGAGTCCGGAGGTCTAGCGGGAGGGCCGAACACCGGGGAGCTGTTTTTT. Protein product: CASSESGGLAGGPNTGELFF.